Listed below are T cell receptor beta chains from one sample, sequenced in a study of low-dose radiotherapy and immunotherapy resistance in tumors. One entry per CDR3 protein, called by TCRdb with MiXCR from the reads. The sample holds 65,000 to 100,000 distinct CDR3 sequences, over 15% seen once. The sequenced sample was PBMCs, obtained before treatment. Source of these receptors: a male donor with prostate cancer. Each CDR3 is given with its conserved first and last residue. D genes are given only for firm matches. The size of a clone is reported for some rows only, either as once, few or many, or as a class for expanded clones.

>TRBV18|.|.|TRBJ1-1
TGTGCCAGCTCACTTACACTGACTCCGGGCACTGAAGCTTTCTTT
CASSLTLTPGTEAFF
>TRBV5-1|TRBD2|many|TRBJ2-2
TGCGCCAGCAGCTTGACGGGAGGCGGGGAGCTGTTTTTT
CASSLTGGGELFF
>TRBV2|.|many|TRBJ1-4
TGTGCCAGCAGCCTATCGGGCCTGAGGGGTGAAAAACTGTTTTTT
CASSLSGLRGEKLFF
>TRBV4-3|.|many|TRBJ1-5
TGCGCCAGCAGCCAAGACGTAGGGGGGGGTCAGCCCCAGCATTTT
CASSQDVGGGQPQHF
>TRBV9|.|many|TRBJ2-1
TGTGCCAGCAGCGTAGCCGCGGGCGATGAGCAGTTCTTC
CASSVAAGDEQFF
>TRBV5-4|.|.|TRBJ1-1
TGTGCCGGAAGTACGGGGGACACTGAAGCTTTCTTT
CAGSTGDTEAFF
>TRBV29-1|TRBD2|many|TRBJ2-1
TGCAGCGTCCGGACTAGCGGGGGGAAGAGCTCCTACAATGAGCAGTTCTTC
CSVRTSGGKSSYNEQFF
>TRBV4-1|.|many|TRBJ2-5
TGCGCCAGCAGCCCCCTCGCGGCTAGCGATAGGCAAGAGACCCAGTACTTC
CASSPLAASDRQETQYF
>TRBV11-2|TRBD2|many|TRBJ2-7
TGTGCTTTCAGCGGGGGGGACTCCTACGAGCAGTACTTC
CAFSGGDSYEQYF
>TRBV11-2|.|many|TRBJ2-5
TGTGCCAGCAGCCCTTCGACCCCGGGAGCTCGCGAGACCCAGTACTTC
CASSPSTPGARETQYF
>TRBV7-3|TRBD2|many|TRBJ2-2
TGTGCCAGCAGCTTAAGCCTAGCGGGGCCCCGATGGGACACCGGGGAGCTGTTTTTT
CASSLSLAGPRWDTGELFF
>TRBV10-3|TRBD1|.|TRBJ1-5
TGTGCCATCAGTCAGACCGGGACAGAGGGCAATCAGCCCCAGCATTTT
CAISQTGTEGNQPQHF
>TRBV19|.|medium-sized|TRBJ2-1
TGTGCCAGTAGTATGCAGGGAAATGAGCAGTTCTTC
CASSMQGNEQFF
>TRBV5-6|TRBD1|many|TRBJ2-2
TGTGCCAGCAGCCCGGGGACAGGGGGCCGGTTCCGGGAGCTGTTTTTT
CASSPGTGGRFRELFF
>TRBV6-2/TRBV6-3|TRBD2|many|TRBJ2-7
TGTGCCACCTCGTTGGGACTAGCGTCTACCGAGCAGTACTTC
CATSLGLASTEQYF
>TRBV5-1|.|many|TRBJ2-2
TGCGCCAGCAGTTTGCCTACCAGGGGTCTACGGAACACCGGGGAGCTGTTTTTT
CASSLPTRGLRNTGELFF
>TRBV3-1|.|many|TRBJ2-2
TGTGCCAGCAGCCAAGTGGGGCACACCGGGGAGCTGTTTTTT
CASSQVGHTGELFF
>TRBV5-1|.|.|TRBJ2-7
TGCGCCAGCAGCGGCACCGGAGGCGGGGCCTACGAGCAGTACTTC
CASSGTGGGAYEQYF
>TRBV11-2|.|.|TRBJ2-2
.
CASSSDAGGELFFF
>TRBV6-2/TRBV6-3|TRBD1|many|TRBJ2-2
TGTGCCAGCAGTCCTGGGACAGGGTCCACCGGGGAGCTGTTTTTT
CASSPGTGSTGELFF
>TRBV7-8|.|few|TRBJ2-7
TGTGCCAGCAGCTTGCTCCAGGGTTCAACCTACGAGCAGTACTTC
CASSLLQGSTYEQYF
>TRBV6-5|.|.|TRBJ2-2
.
CASSYSWERAAGSTGELFFF
>TRBV5-1|TRBD1|many|TRBJ2-3
TGCGCCAGCAGCCCCGGGAAGACAGGGGATGGAGATACGCAGTATTTT
CASSPGKTGDGDTQYF
>TRBV10-3|.|many|TRBJ2-5
TGTGCCATCAGTGAAGGGGGGGACGTTCAAGAGACCCAGTACTTC
CAISEGGDVQETQYF
>TRBV7-6|.|many|TRBJ2-5
TGTGCCAGCAGCTCTAGGGCTGGGACTTTGGGAGAGACCCAGTACTTC
CASSSRAGTLGETQYF